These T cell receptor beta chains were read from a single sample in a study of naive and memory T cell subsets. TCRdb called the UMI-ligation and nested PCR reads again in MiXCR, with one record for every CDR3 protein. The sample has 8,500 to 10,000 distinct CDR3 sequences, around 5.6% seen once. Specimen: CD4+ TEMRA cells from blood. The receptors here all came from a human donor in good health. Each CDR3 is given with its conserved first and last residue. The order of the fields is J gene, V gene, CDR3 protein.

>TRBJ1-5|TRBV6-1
CASREGAPGPQHF
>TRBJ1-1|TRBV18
CASSPRQGTLWAEAFF
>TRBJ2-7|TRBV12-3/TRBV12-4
CASSPDGTGAEQYF
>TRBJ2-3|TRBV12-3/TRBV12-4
CASSSSDTQYF
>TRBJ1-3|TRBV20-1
CSAGTGKGNTIYF
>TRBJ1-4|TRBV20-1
CSGRTARDEKLFF
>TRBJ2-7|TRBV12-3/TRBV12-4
CASSDTGRYEQYF
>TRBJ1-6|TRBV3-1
CASSPGTVYNSPLHF
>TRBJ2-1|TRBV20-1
CSARLNEQFF
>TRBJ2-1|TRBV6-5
CASSYSGAGGTWEQFF
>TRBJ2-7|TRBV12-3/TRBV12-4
CASSAEGKPYF
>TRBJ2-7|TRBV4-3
CASSQDYGAEQYF
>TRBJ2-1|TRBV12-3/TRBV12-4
CASSRRDEQFF
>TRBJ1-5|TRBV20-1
CSAPTGEIGNQPQHF
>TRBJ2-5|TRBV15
CATSPGGPQETQYF
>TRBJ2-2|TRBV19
CASSISLGLATGELFF
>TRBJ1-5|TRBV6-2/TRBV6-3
CASRPRSSWAQHF
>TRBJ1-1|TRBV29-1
CSVGDRGTGNTEAFF
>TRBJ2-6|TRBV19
CASSTPRTGSGANVLTF
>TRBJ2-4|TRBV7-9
CASELWGGNIQYF
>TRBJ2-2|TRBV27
CASSFAGVNTGELFF
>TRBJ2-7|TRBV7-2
CASSSPVGEQYF
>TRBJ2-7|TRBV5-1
CASSWGTSDTYEQYF
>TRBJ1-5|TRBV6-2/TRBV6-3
CASSYYSNQPQHF
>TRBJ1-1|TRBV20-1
CSARENTEAFF
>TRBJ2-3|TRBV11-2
CASVAGGPGGTDTQYF
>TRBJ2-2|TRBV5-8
CASSSLKTSGTGELFF
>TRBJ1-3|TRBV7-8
CASSPAGNTIYF
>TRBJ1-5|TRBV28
CASSAPGRHGPQHF
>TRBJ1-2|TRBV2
CASSEDRKFYGYTF
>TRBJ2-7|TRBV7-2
CASSFLQGSYEQYF
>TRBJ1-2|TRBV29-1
CSVLRQAGNYGYTF
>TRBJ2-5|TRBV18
CASSPLLVAGGPETQYF
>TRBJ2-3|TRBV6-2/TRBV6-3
CASRGQVGDTQYF
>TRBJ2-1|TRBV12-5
CASGHGTSGGGNEQFF
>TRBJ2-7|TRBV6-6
CASSTPLTGYALEQYF
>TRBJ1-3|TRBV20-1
CSAEGTGSGNTIYF
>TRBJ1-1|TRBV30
CAWRDRGKINEAFF
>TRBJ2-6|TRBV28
CASSSPGAGANVLTF
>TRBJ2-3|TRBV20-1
CSAPGRQGRTDTQYF
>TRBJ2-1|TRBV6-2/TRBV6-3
CASATPSGGNEQFF
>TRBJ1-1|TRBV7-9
CASTPGWRTEAFF
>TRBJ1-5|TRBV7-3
CASSPGWGQPQHF
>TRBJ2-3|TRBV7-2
CASSPPPGDTQYF
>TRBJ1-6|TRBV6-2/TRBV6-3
CASSWGGFGNSPLHF
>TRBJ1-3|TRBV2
CASRGDGLISGNTIYF
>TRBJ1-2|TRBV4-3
CASSQFSRDGYTF
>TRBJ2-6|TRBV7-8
CASSLDGSGANVLTF
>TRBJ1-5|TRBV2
CASSEIRQPQHF
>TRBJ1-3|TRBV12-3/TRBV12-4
CASSLQPGAGNTIYF